One sample yielded the 8 T cell receptor beta chains listed below, sequenced in a study of post-analysis software for immune sequencing data. Whole-study findings and limits: Relative to controls, patients had several TRBV segments at higher frequency, with TRBV5-6, TRBV5-1 and TRBV20-1 among these.

Their cognate antigens are unknown. Presence of unique molecular identifiers characterized the TCR beta cDNA libraries. A single record per CDR3 protein comes from TCRdb applying MiXCR to the PCR reads. The data contain roughly 650,000 distinct CDR3 sequences, more than 50% of them singletons. Sequences were obtained from blood. The receptors were sampled from a girl aged 2-9 years with multiple sclerosis.

The sample holds one count of this clonotype. This chain uses TRBV4-3 with TRBJ2-5; 13 nucleotides agree with TRBD2. Germline CDR1 LGHNA, CDR2 YSLEER. The V gene end was trimmed by 4 bases and the J gene end by 4 bases; junction bases not matched to a gene: 3. The CDR3 loop spans 15 amino acids. For the CDR3, the DNA is TGCGCCAGCAGCCTTCGACTAGCGGGGGGAGAGACCCAGTACTTC. It codes for CASSLRLAGGETQYF.

V is TRBV25-1 and J is TRBJ1-2; 7 positions match TRBD1. V was pared by 4 bases and J by 8 bases, with 10 bases of the junction left unmatched. This CDR3 spans 14 amino acids. In germline, CDR1 is MGHDK, CDR2 SYGVNS. The CDR3 reads CASSAPDRLRGYTF. Here the CDR3 DNA reads TGTGCCAGCAGTGCTCCGGACAGGCTGCGGGGCTACACCTTC.

V gene TRBV5-5 combines with J gene TRBJ2-7; 8 bases fit TRBD1. Germline V gives CDR1 SGHKS, CDR2 YYEKEE (reference sequence). This CDR3 is built from 15 residues. The J segment lost 6 bases and the V segment lost 0 bases, leaving 8 bases of the junction unmatched. The CDR3, as DNA: TGTGCCAGCAGCTTGGCCCCAAGGACAGGGTCCGAGCAGTACTTC. Translating it yields CASSLAPRTGSEQYF. The variable domain in full, completed from reference TRBV5-5 and TRBJ2-7, reads DAGVTQSPTHLIKTRGQQVTLRCSPISGHKSVSWYQQVLGQGPQFIFQYYEKEERGRGNFPDRFSARQFPNYSSELNVNALLLGDSALYLCASSLAPRTGSEQYFGPGTRLTVT.

This rearrangement joins TRBV4-1 to TRBJ2-1; 14 bases line up with TRBD2. The germline V gene encodes CDR1 MGHRA and CDR2 YSYEKL. Trimming at V came to 0 bases and at J to 10 bases, leaving 11 bases not matched to a gene. CDR3 length: 18 residues. CDR3 nucleotides: TGCGCCAGCAGCCAAGAACCGGGACTAGCGGGAGTCGGGTACGAGCAGTTCTTC. Protein product: CASSQEPGLAGVGYEQFF.

This clonotype was counted between two and nine times. The chain is built from TRBV4-1 and TRBJ2-4, with 7 bases identical to TRBD2. J lost 5 bases, V lost 1 base, and 11 bases had no gene match. The CDR3 contains 17 residues. Germline V gives CDR1 MGHRA, CDR2 YSYEKL. The CDR3 here is CASSQAEGRAAQNIQYF. The CDR3 nucleotides read TGCGCCAGCAGCCAAGCGGAGGGGAGGGCCGCCCAAAACATTCAGTACTTC.

The chain has TRBV20-1 and TRBJ1-2; tentatively, D is TRBD1 (6 bases). This CDR3 region has 12 residues. Germline V gives CDR1 DFQATT, CDR2 SNEGSKA (reference sequence). V lost 6 bases to trimming and J lost 12 bases, with 20 bases between them. The CDR3 DNA sequence: TGCAGTGCCCAGGGGAAAAACGTCGAGGACACCTTC. Its protein product is CSAQGKNVEDTF.

This chain joins TRBV29-1 and TRBJ1-2; D is possibly TRBD1 (5 bases). CDR1 is SQVTM, CDR2 ANQGSEA, per germline. The CDR3 has 13 amino acids. Between the trimmed V and J ends, which lost 6 bases and 0 bases, there was a span of 11 bases. Here the CDR3 DNA reads TGCAGCGTCGACAGACTCGCTAACTATGGCTACACCTTC. Its translation is CSVDRLANYGYTF.

This clonotype was observed a few times. The chain carries TRBV12-3 or TRBV12-4 and TRBJ1-2; D gene ambiguous. The ends were cut back, 8 bases at V and 4 bases at J, with 11 bases in the middle. This CDR3 contains 12 residues. CDR3 in amino acids: CASLEDGYGYTF. The CDR3 coding sequence is TGTGCCAGCCTCGAAGACGGCTATGGCTACACCTTC.